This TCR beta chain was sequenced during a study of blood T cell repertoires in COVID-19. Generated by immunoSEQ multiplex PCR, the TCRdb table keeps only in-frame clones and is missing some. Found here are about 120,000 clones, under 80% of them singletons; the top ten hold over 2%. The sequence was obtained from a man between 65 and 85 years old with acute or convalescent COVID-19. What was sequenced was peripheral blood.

CDR3 DNA: TGTGCCAGCAGCGTGGTCTCTCGGGGGGATACGCAGTATTTT. This encodes CASSVVSRGDTQYF. The chain uses TRBV9 and TRBJ2-3; D might be TRBD2 (6 bases). The length of the CDR3 is 14 residues. V was trimmed by 2 bases and J by 6 bases, leaving 13 bases between them. CDR1 and CDR2 (germline): SGDLS, YYNGEE.